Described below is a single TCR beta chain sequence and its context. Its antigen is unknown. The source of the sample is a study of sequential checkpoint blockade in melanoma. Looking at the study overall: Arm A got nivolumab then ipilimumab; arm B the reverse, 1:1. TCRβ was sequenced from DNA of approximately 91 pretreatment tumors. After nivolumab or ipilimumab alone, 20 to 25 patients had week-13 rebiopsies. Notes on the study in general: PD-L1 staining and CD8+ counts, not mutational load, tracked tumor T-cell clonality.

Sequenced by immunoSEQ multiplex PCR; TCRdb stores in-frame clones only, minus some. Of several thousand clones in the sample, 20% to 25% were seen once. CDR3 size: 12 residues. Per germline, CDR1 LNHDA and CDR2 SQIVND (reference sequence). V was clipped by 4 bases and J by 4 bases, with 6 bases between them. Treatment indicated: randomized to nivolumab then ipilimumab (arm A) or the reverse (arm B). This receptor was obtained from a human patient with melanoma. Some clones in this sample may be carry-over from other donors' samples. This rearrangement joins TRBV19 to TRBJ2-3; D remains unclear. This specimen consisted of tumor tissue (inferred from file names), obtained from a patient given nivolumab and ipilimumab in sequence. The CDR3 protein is CASSTLADTQYF. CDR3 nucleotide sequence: TGTGCCAGTAGTACCTTAGCAGATACGCAGTATTTT.